A single sample is the source of the 30 T cell receptor beta chains below, sequenced in a study of blood T cell repertoires in COVID-19 (TCRdb year 2020). Library method: the immunoSEQ multiplex PCR assay. Here the immuneACCESS table is served through TCRdb, limited to in-frame sequences with V and J called. Missing clones are a known gap in these copies; in checked studies unresolved V genes cover under half, and the rest lacks a known reason. For this sample there are some 340,000 clones; over 70% appear just once. Of the sample, around 3% falls within the top ten clones. Input material: peripheral blood. Receptors were obtained from a man aged 30-40 years with active or convalescent COVID-19.

This clone was found a few times. V gene TRBV30 combines with J gene TRBJ1-1; 12 nucleotides agree with TRBD1. CDR1 is GTSNPN, CDR2 SVGIG, per germline (reference sequence). V was clipped by 8 bases and J by 0 bases; unmatched bases: 1. This CDR3 comprises 13 residues. The CDR3 DNA follows: TGTGCCCGGGACAGGGGGCTGAACACTGAAGCTTTCTTT. Amino acid sequence: CARDRGLNTEAFF.

This sequence joins TRBV2 and TRBJ2-1; D possibly corresponds to TRBD2 (7 bases). The V end was cut by 6 bases, the J end by 6 bases, with 15 bases between. Germline lookup yields CDR1 SNHLY and CDR2 FYNNEI. This CDR3 is 14 amino acids long. The CDR3 region has the DNA TGTGCCAGCAGCCTGATAAGGGGGGGCAATGAGCAGTTCTTC. This sequence encodes CASSLIRGGNEQFF.

The chain carries TRBV4-3 and TRBJ2-3; 10 nucleotides align to TRBD2. This CDR3 contains 18 residues. V lost 1 base and J lost 1; bases outside the gene matches: 8. Per the germline V gene, CDR1 is LGHNA and CDR2 is YSLEER. The CDR3 here is CASSQVISGGAGTDTQYF. In nucleotides, the CDR3 is TGCGCCAGCAGCCAAGTGATCAGCGGGGGGGCCGGCACAGATACGCAGTATTTT.

This chain joins TRBV3-1 (or the pseudogene TRBV3-2) and TRBJ2-1, with 7 bases fitting TRBD2. Germline assignment: CDR1 LGHDT and CDR2 YNNKEL (reference sequence). The J segment lost 8 bases and the V segment lost 1 base, leaving 11 bases of the junction unmatched. CDR3 length equals 16 residues. CDR3 sequence (DNA): TGTGCCAGCAGCCAAGGCGGGAGCCCCCCCCTCGATGAGCAGTTCTTC. This gives the protein CASSQGGSPPLDEQFF.

CDR3 residues: CASSYVPWRLNTGELFF. CDR3 in DNA: TGTGCCAGCAGTTACGTGCCTTGGCGGCTGAACACCGGGGAGCTGTTTTTT. The gene calls are TRBV6-2 or TRBV6-3 and TRBJ2-2, with D hard to call. Germline V gene sequence: CDR1 MNHEY, CDR2 SVGEGT. CDR3 length: 17 amino acids. The V end was cut by 2 bases, the J end by 1 base, with 14 bases between.

The CDR3 is CASSLPVLRAQHF. CDR3 DNA sequence: TGTGCCAGCAGTTTGCCCGTCCTTCGGGCCCAGCATTTT. The chain combines TRBV28 with TRBJ1-5; D is ambiguous. Germline V lookup: CDR1 MDHEN, CDR2 SYDVKM. CDR3 size: 13 residues. V was clipped by 3 bases and J by 11 bases, with 14 bases between them.

This chain connects TRBV5-6 to TRBJ1-3, with 8 bases matching TRBD1. Germline CDR1 SGHDT, CDR2 YYEEEE. This CDR3 has 16 residues. The ends lost 4 bases at V and 2 bases at J; junction bases unmatched: 8. The CDR3 DNA is TGTGCCAGCAGCAAGGGGGGACAGGCAACTGGAAACACCATATATTTT. Encoded protein: CASSKGGQATGNTIYF.

The rearrangement uses TRBV7-9 and TRBJ2-3; D remains unclear. The CDR3 totals 13 residues. V was trimmed by 4 bases and J by 3 bases, leaving 8 bases between them. Germline values: CDR1 SEHNR, CDR2 FQNEAQ (reference sequence). CDR3 nucleotides: TGTGCCAGCAGCTCCTATGTTACAGATACGCAGTATTTT. This encodes CASSSYVTDTQYF.

Written as DNA, the CDR3 is TGTGCCAGCAGACCCCAGGGGGCCGGGGAGCTGTTTTTT. Translated: CASRPQGAGELFF. The chain carries TRBV7-3 and TRBJ2-2; 7 positions agree with TRBD1. The CDR3 has 13 residues. Germline V gene lookup returns CDR1 SGHTA and CDR2 FQGTGA. The trim removed 6 bases at V and 6 bases at J, leaving 4 bases unmatched.

The chain couples TRBV6-6 to TRBJ1-6, with 10 bases identical to TRBD1. After removal of 8 bases from V and 9 bases from J, the junction contained 7 bases not matched to a gene. The germline gives CDR1 MNHNY, CDR2 SVGAGI (reference sequence). The CDR3 sequence is 14 residues long. DNA of the CDR3: TGTGCCAGCGGGGACAGGGGACCGGGTTCACCCCTCCACTTT. It translates to CASGDRGPGSPLHF.

This clone has just one count. The V and J genes are TRBV15 and TRBJ2-3; 7 nucleotides line up with TRBD2. Trimming at V came to 6 bases and at J to 6 bases, leaving 9 bases not matched to a gene. The germline gives CDR1 LNHNV, CDR2 YYDKDF (reference sequence). The CDR3 has 14 residues. The CDR3 is CATRSGGSGDTQYF. CDR3 DNA: TGTGCCACCAGAAGCGGCGGGAGTGGTGATACGCAGTATTTT.

This CDR3 is CASSQRGGLYNEQFF. The CDR3 DNA is TGCGCCAGCAGCCAGAGGGGGGGTCTCTACAATGAGCAGTTCTTC. The rearrangement links TRBV4-1 to TRBJ2-1; D might be TRBD2 (7 bases). V lost 3 bases, J lost 3 bases, and 12 bases lay in between. This CDR3 comprises 15 residues. In germline, CDR1 is MGHRA, CDR2 YSYEKL.

This clone has a handful of counts. This chain joins TRBV4-2 and TRBJ1-4, with 9 bases identical to TRBD1. The junction had 6 bases not matched to a gene; V was cut back by 0 bases and J by 7 bases. The CDR3 length is 16 residues. Germline V gene data show CDR1 as LGHNA and CDR2 as YNFKEQ. The CDR3 DNA sequence: TGTGCCAGCAGCCAAGACGAGGGGACAGGGTTTGAAAAACTGTTTTTT. As protein: CASSQDEGTGFEKLFF.

The chain links TRBV11-2 to TRBJ1-1; 10 bases agree with TRBD1. The trim removed 6 bases at V and 11 bases at J, leaving 12 bases unmatched. This CDR3 contains 14 residues. In germline, CDR1 is SGHAT, CDR2 FQNNGV. For the CDR3, the DNA is TGTGCCAGCAGTTCTCGGACAGGGGGGCAGTTGGCTTTCTTT. Its protein product is CASSSRTGGQLAFF.

The CDR3 DNA reads as TGCGCCAGCAGCCAAGATAGCCTAGCGGGAGGGGTTGGCTCCTACGAGCAGTACTTC. Residues: CASSQDSLAGGVGSYEQYF. The chain carries TRBV4-3 and TRBJ2-7, with 12 bases matching TRBD2. Germline trimming cut 0 bases from V and 0 bases from J; bases unmatched to any gene: 9. Germline values: CDR1 LGHNA, CDR2 YSLEER. The CDR3 runs 19 residues.

The chain combines TRBV2 with TRBJ1-3, with a weak D call TRBD1 (5 bases). Per the germline V gene, CDR1 is SNHLY and CDR2 is FYNNEI. The CDR3 has 17 residues. V lost 6 bases, J lost 0 bases, and 18 bases lay in between. The CDR3 sequence: CASRNIMWGDSGNTIYF. The CDR3 coding sequence is TGTGCCAGCAGAAACATTATGTGGGGGGACTCTGGAAACACCATATATTTT.

V and J are TRBV6-2 or TRBV6-3 and TRBJ2-7; tentatively, D is TRBD1 (5 bases). Trimming removed 6 bases from V and 5 bases from J, with 14 bases in between. The CDR3 covers 13 residues. The germline gives CDR1 MNHEY, CDR2 SVGEGT. The CDR3 region is CASRPSTGHEQYF. The CDR3 region has the DNA TGTGCCAGCAGACCTTCAACAGGTCACGAGCAGTACTTC.

In its sample, this clone was seen once. The CDR3, as DNA: TGTGCCAGCTCACCCGGGGAAGGAGGATTCTACACCTTC. Its translation: CASSPGEGGFYTF. This sequence joins TRBV18 and TRBJ1-2; D uncertain. V shed 3 bases and J shed 10 bases, with 15 bases lying between them. Germline V gene sequence: CDR1 KGHSH, CDR2 LQKENI. The CDR3 is made up of 13 amino acids.

V and J are TRBV6-5 and TRBJ1-2; 8 nucleotides agree with TRBD1. The trim removed 8 bases at V and 2 bases at J, leaving 4 bases unmatched. Germline CDR1 and CDR2: MNHEY and SVGAGI. The CDR3 length is 13 residues. The CDR3 DNA sequence: TGTGCCAGCCAGACAGGGGCAAACTATGGCTACACCTTC. Translating gives CASQTGANYGYTF.

This rearrangement joins TRBV7-9 to TRBJ2-1; the match to TRBD2 covers 9 bases. Germline CDR1 reads SEHNR; CDR2 reads FQNEAQ (reference sequence). V dropped 4 bases and J dropped 9; count of bases not matched to a gene: 13. The CDR3 spans 16 residues. CDR3 in amino acids: CASSSRIVAGAGEQFF. For the CDR3, the DNA is TGTGCCAGCAGCTCTCGTATAGTAGCGGGAGCAGGTGAGCAGTTCTTC.

CDR3 nucleotide sequence: TGTGCCAGCAGTCCGGGACACCGAATCTACGAGCAGTACTTC. Amino acids: CASSPGHRIYEQYF. The genes are TRBV27 and TRBJ2-7; a possible D gene is TRBD1 (6 bases). Trimming stripped 5 bases from V and 3 bases from J, with 14 bases between. This CDR3 has 14 amino acids. Germline V lookup: CDR1 MNHEY, CDR2 SMNVEV (reference sequence).

This chain links TRBV6-4 with TRBJ2-7; D gene ambiguous. The V end lost 3 bases, the J end lost 1 base, and 7 bases lay between the germline ends. The CDR3 extends over 13 amino acids. Germline V gene sequence: CDR1 MRHNA, CDR2 SNTAGT. As DNA, the CDR3 is TGTGCCAGCAGTGAAAGCCGTTCCTACGAGCAGTACTTC. Translating it yields CASSESRSYEQYF.

This clone was recorded a few times. V usage is TRBV25-1 and J usage is TRBJ1-6; no clear D. V dropped 4 bases and J dropped 2 bases, with 9 bases sitting between them. The germline V gene encodes CDR1 MGHDK and CDR2 SYGVNS. The CDR3 extends over 15 amino acids. The CDR3 DNA reads as TGTGCCAGCAGTGTTGGAGGAGCCTATAATTCACCCCTCCACTTT. Amino acid sequence: CASSVGGAYNSPLHF.

The chain combines TRBV5-5 with TRBJ1-4, with 7 bases lining up with TRBD1. V lost 3 bases, J lost 5 bases, and 13 bases stayed unmatched. The CDR3 is made up of 17 amino acids. Germline CDR1 and CDR2: SGHKS and YYEKEE (reference sequence). In DNA, the CDR3 is TGTGCCAGCAGCTCGTTGGGTTCCGGGACAGACAATGAAAAACTGTTTTTT. The encoded protein is CASSSLGSGTDNEKLFF.

The V gene is TRBV9, the J gene TRBJ2-7; a possible D gene is TRBD2 (5 bases). Per germline, CDR1 SGDLS and CDR2 YYNGEE. V gave up 4 bases and J gave up 0 bases, with 11 bases separating them. This CDR3 comprises 14 residues. The CDR3 protein is CASSPRTVSYEQYF. CDR3 in DNA: TGTGCCAGCAGCCCCAGGACTGTCTCCTACGAGCAGTACTTC.

The chain uses TRBV6-5 and TRBJ1-2; 9 positions match TRBD1. This CDR3 is built from 14 residues. The ends lost 6 bases at V and 4 bases at J; junction bases unmatched: 6. Germline lookup yields CDR1 MNHEY and CDR2 SVGAGI. The CDR3 reads CASRTTGGPYGYTF. In DNA form, the CDR3 reads TGTGCCAGCAGGACGACAGGGGGACCCTATGGCTACACCTTC.

The chain is built from TRBV11-1 and TRBJ2-3; D possibly corresponds to TRBD1 (7 bases). Germline CDR1 and CDR2: SGHAT and FQDESV (reference sequence). V gave up 5 bases and J gave up 4 bases, with 10 bases separating them. The CDR3 covers 13 residues. CDR3 region: CASSPGGPDTQYF. DNA for the CDR3: TGTGCCAGCAGCCCAGGGGGGCCAGATACGCAGTATTTT.

This rearrangement joins TRBV28 to TRBJ1-2; 7 nucleotides line up with TRBD1. The CDR3 sequence is 14 residues long. V was clipped by 6 bases and J by 8 bases; unmatched bases: 12. Germline V lookup: CDR1 MDHEN, CDR2 SYDVKM. The CDR3 DNA sequence: TGTGCCAGCAGACCGACAGGGAGAGGCCAAGGCTACACCTTC. It yields the protein CASRPTGRGQGYTF.

The rearrangement joins TRBV9 to TRBJ2-7; D perhaps matches TRBD2 (5 bases). The CDR3 runs to 13 residues. Trimming removed 0 bases at V and 6 bases at J, with 10 bases between. Germline values: CDR1 SGDLS, CDR2 YYNGEE. The CDR3 is CASSVEGRGEQYF. CDR3 nucleotides: TGTGCCAGCAGCGTAGAAGGGAGAGGCGAGCAGTACTTC.

This clone occurred once. The chain combines TRBV4-3 with TRBJ1-6; 7 bases are a match to TRBD1. The ends lost 0 bases at V and 6 bases at J; junction bases unmatched: 2. The CDR3 has 15 residues. Looked up from germline, CDR1 is LGHNA and CDR2 is YSLEER. CDR3 in DNA: TGCGCCAGCAGCCAAGAGACAGGGACTAATTCACCCCTCCACTTT. Its translation: CASSQETGTNSPLHF.